Presented here are 2 T cell receptor beta chains from one specimen sequenced in a study of blood T cell repertoires in COVID-19. Profiling relied on immunoSEQ multiplex PCR, and the TCRdb table lists in-frame clones only, not all of them. The sample has under 350,000 clones; around 89% are singletons. The sample taken for sequencing was peripheral blood. Receptors were obtained from a man aged 40-55 years with acute or convalescent COVID-19.

The rearrangement uses TRBV18 and TRBJ1-3, with D perhaps matching TRBD1 (5 bases). V was cut by 2 bases and J by 7 bases, with 15 bases left in between. This CDR3 spans 15 amino acids. The germline V gene encodes CDR1 KGHSH and CDR2 LQKENI. CDR3 bases: TGTGCCAGCTCACCAGCAGCAGGGTCCGGGAACACCATATATTTT. Protein sequence: CASSPAAGSGNTIYF.

This rearrangement joins TRBV5-6 to TRBJ2-7, with 10 bases fitting TRBD1. The CDR3 is 15 amino acids. The V gene end was trimmed by 4 bases and the J gene end by 0 bases; junction bases not matched to a gene: 4. Germline CDR1 SGHDT, CDR2 YYEEEE. CDR3 DNA: TGTGCCAGCAGCGTAGGACAGGGGGACTCCTACGAGCAGTACTTC. Amino acids: CASSVGQGDSYEQYF.